The rows below give T cell receptor beta chains drawn from one sample of a study of breast tumors, draining lymph nodes, adjacent tissues. TCRdb re-called the multiplex PCR reads with MiXCR, one entry per CDR3 protein. The table shows 10,000 to 15,000 distinct CDR3 sequences, with around 70% occurring only once. Sequenced sample: tumor-adjacent breast tissue. The receptor set was obtained from a female donor with breast cancer. Some clones in this sample may be carry-over from other donors' samples. Each CDR3 is given with its conserved first and last residue. The order of the fields is CDR3 protein, CDR3 DNA, V gene, D gene, clone size, J gene. A D gene is named only where the DNA matches it firmly. The size entry is marked missing in some rows and otherwise reads once, few, many or a size class.

CSATLGNQPQHF	TGCAGTGCTACCTTGGGCAATCAGCCCCAGCATTTT	TRBV20-1	.	.	TRBJ1-5
CASSYGLAGSNEQFF	TGTGCCAGCAGTTACGGGTTAGCGGGGTCCAATGAGCAGTTCTTC	TRBV6-8	TRBD2	.	TRBJ2-1
CASSLSGVEQYF	TGTGCCAGCAGTTTATCAGGGGTCGAGCAGTACTTC	TRBV28	.	many	TRBJ2-7
CAWGGTARYNEQFF	TGTGCCTGGGGGGGGACAGCCAGATACAATGAGCAGTTCTTC	TRBV30	.	.	TRBJ2-1
CSVAMGREKLFF	TGCAGCGTTGCCATGGGACGTGAAAAACTGTTTTTT	TRBV29-1	.	.	TRBJ1-4
CASGTLYSNQPQHF	TGTGCCAGCGGCACCCTCTATAGCAATCAGCCCCAGCATTTT	TRBV28	.	.	TRBJ1-5
CASSLRRTGTGGYEQYF	TGTGCCAGCAGCTTACGACGGACCGGGACAGGTGGTTACGAGCAGTACTTC	TRBV5-6	TRBD1	once	TRBJ2-7
CASSLEVEGRQFF	TGTGCCAGCAGCTTAGAGGTGGAGGGCCGTCAGTTTTTT	TRBV7-2	.	.	TRBJ1-4
CASSVGGLNEKLFF	TGTGCCAGCAGCGTAGGAGGCCTTAATGAAAAACTGTTTTTT	TRBV9	.	.	TRBJ1-4
CASGLPAGTQYF	TGTGCTAGTGGTTTGCCAGCGGGAACGCAGTATTTT	TRBV12-5	TRBD2	once	TRBJ2-3
CASSLLSNRETQYF	TGTGCCAGCAGTCTCTTGAGCAATCGGGAGACCCAGTACTTC	TRBV6-6	.	.	TRBJ2-5
CASSPPTAGTGELFF	TGTGCCAGCAGCCCACCGACGGCGGGGACCGGGGAGCTGTTTTTT	TRBV7-2	.	.	TRBJ2-2
CASNSLDRGNEQYF	TGTGCCAGCAACTCTTTGGACAGGGGTAACGAGCAGTACTTC	TRBV7-9	TRBD1	few	TRBJ2-7
CASSRGGGQETQYF	TGTGCTAGTTCCAGGGGTGGAGGGCAAGAGACCCAGTACTTC	TRBV12-5	.	once	TRBJ2-5
CASSKWEGTSGNTDTQYF	TGTGCCAGTAGTAAATGGGAAGGGACTAGCGGAAACACAGATACGCAGTATTTT	TRBV19	TRBD2	.	TRBJ2-3
CSARDLAGGNDNEKLFF	TGCAGTGCTAGAGATTTGGCAGGGGGAAATGATAATGAAAAACTGTTTTTT	TRBV20-1	TRBD1	.	TRBJ1-4